This T cell receptor beta chain was sequenced in a study of T cell responses to AZD1222 COVID-19 vaccine. Findings and limits, study-wide: Spike-specific TCR breadth and depth rose after two AZD1222 doses.

Trimming removed 3 bases at V and 2 bases at J, with 8 bases between. In germline, CDR1 is SGHTA, CDR2 FQGNSA. There are 13 residues in the CDR3. The protocol was immunoSEQ multiplex PCR, while the TCRdb copy is restricted to in-frame clones and leaves out a portion. The data show 150,000 to 200,000 clones, about 92% seen once. Worth noting for this clone: Its target is unknown.

The chain employs TRBV7-2 and TRBJ2-7; D gene unclear. The TCR sequence derives from an adult who received the AZD1222 COVID-19 vaccine. Sequenced material: peripheral blood, taken 28 days after the second AZD1222 dose. As DNA, the CDR3 is TGTGCCAGCAGCTTCGACCCTCCCTACGAGCAGTACTTC. It specifies CASSFDPPYEQYF.